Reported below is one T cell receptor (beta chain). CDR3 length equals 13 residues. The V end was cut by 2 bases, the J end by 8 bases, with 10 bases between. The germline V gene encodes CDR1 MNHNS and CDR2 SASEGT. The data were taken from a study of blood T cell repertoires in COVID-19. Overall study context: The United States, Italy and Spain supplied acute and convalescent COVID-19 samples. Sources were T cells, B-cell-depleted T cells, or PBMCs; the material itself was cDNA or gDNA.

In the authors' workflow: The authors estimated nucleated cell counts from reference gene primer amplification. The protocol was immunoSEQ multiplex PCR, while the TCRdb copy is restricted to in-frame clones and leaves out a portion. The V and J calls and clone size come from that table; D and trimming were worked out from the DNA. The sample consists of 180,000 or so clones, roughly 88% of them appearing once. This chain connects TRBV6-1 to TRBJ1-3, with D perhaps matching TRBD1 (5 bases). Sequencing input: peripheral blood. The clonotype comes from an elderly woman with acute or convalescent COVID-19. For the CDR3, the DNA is TGTGCCAGCAGTGAACAGCAGGGATACACCATATATTTT. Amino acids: CASSEQQGYTIYF.